A selection of T cell receptor beta chains follows, all from one sample in a study of blood T cell repertoires in COVID-19. Clones were read by immunoSEQ multiplex PCR, and TCRdb kept only the in-frame ones, dropping some. The sample has a few hundred thousand clones; about 89% are singletons. Sequencing was done on a sample of PBMCs or T cells enriched from blood (not recorded which). The receptors were sampled from a woman in her 40s who had been exposed to COVID-19. Both conserved end residues are part of each CDR3. Each record gives: J gene, clone size, D gene, V gene, CDR3 protein, CDR3 DNA. The D gene is left open where the match is weak. Size is omitted from some rows. Given values are once, few, many or a class for expanded clones.

TRBJ1-2	few	TRBD1	TRBV7-9	CASSTPDRGRIHGYTF	TGTGCCAGCAGCACCCCGGACAGGGGGCGCATCCATGGCTACACCTTC
TRBJ1-5	.	.	TRBV30	CAWSVGGSQPQHF	TGTGCCTGGAGTGTGGGGGGTAGTCAGCCCCAGCATTTT
TRBJ1-1	.	TRBD1	TRBV7-9	CASSLGGQGNEAFF	TGTGCCAGCAGCTTAGGGGGACAGGGGAATGAAGCTTTCTTT
TRBJ1-2	.	TRBD1	TRBV9	CASSAPDRDGYTF	TGTGCCAGCAGCGCCCCGGACAGGGATGGCTACACCTTC
TRBJ1-5	.	.	TRBV19	CASSASGGSQPQHF	TGTGCCAGTAGCGCTTCAGGTGGGAGTCAGCCCCAGCATTTT
TRBJ2-3	.	TRBD2	TRBV7-2	CASSLTSGEFTDTQYF	TGTGCCAGCAGCCTAACTAGCGGGGAATTCACAGATACGCAGTATTTT
TRBJ2-5	.	.	TRBV19	CASRPGRGETQYF	TGTGCCAGTAGGCCCGGCCGGGGAGAGACCCAGTACTTC
TRBJ2-3	.	.	TRBV5-1	CASSLDFRPRGSPTDTQYF	TGCGCCAGCAGCTTGGATTTTCGTCCGCGGGGTTCGCCCACAGATACGCAGTATTTT
TRBJ2-1	.	TRBD1	TRBV24-1	CATSDRRRDRGHEQFF	TGTGCCACCAGTGATCGACGGCGGGACAGGGGGCATGAGCAGTTCTTC
TRBJ1-2	.	.	TRBV29-1	CSVEDGASGYGYTF	TGCAGCGTTGAAGATGGAGCATCCGGCTATGGCTACACCTTC
TRBJ1-3	.	.	TRBV30	CAWSGRGYTIYF	TGTGCCTGGAGCGGGCGGGGTTACACCATATATTTT
TRBJ1-2	.	TRBD1	TRBV19	CASSKPPRDSYYGYTF	TGTGCCAGTAGTAAACCACCACGGGACAGTTACTATGGCTACACCTTC
TRBJ2-3	.	TRBD2	TRBV3-1/TRBV3-2	CASSKGTSGYTDTQYF	TGTGCCAGCAGCAAAGGGACTAGCGGGTACACAGATACGCAGTATTTT
TRBJ1-3	once	.	TRBV19	CASSEVRGNTIYF	TGTGCCAGTAGTGAGGTTCGCGGAAACACCATATATTTT
TRBJ2-1	.	TRBD1	TRBV19	CASSAEGTGALDEQFF	TGTGCCAGTAGCGCCGAAGGGACAGGGGCCCTCGATGAGCAGTTCTTC
TRBJ2-1	.	.	TRBV19	CASRGGVYNEQFF	TGTGCCAGTAGGGGGGGTGTGTACAATGAGCAGTTCTTC
TRBJ2-1	once	.	TRBV3-1/TRBV3-2	CASSQVGHEQFF	TGTGCCAGCAGCCAAGTGGGGCACGAGCAGTTCTTC
TRBJ2-7	.	TRBD2	TRBV6-1	CASSEARAGTYEQYF	TGTGCCAGCAGTGAAGCCCGAGCGGGAACCTACGAGCAGTACTTC
TRBJ2-7	.	TRBD1	TRBV19	CASTTSRDRGAREQYF	TGTGCCAGTACCACCTCGAGGGACAGGGGGGCACGGGAGCAGTACTTC
TRBJ1-1	.	.	TRBV7-9	CASSLTIQSEAFF	TGTGCCAGCAGCTTAACCATACAGAGTGAAGCTTTCTTT
TRBJ2-1	.	.	TRBV12-3/TRBV12-4	CASSFGLGEQFF	TGTGCCAGCAGTTTTGGTCTCGGGGAGCAGTTCTTC
TRBJ2-1	.	.	TRBV27	CASSFSGPSYNEQFF	TGTGCCAGCAGCTTTAGCGGACCCTCCTACAATGAGCAGTTCTTC
TRBJ2-7	.	.	TRBV9	CASSVGPAGRGQYF	TGTGCCAGCAGCGTAGGCCCCGCCGGTCGAGGGCAGTACTTC
TRBJ2-7	.	.	TRBV7-8	CASSPRTASYEQYF	TGTGCCAGCAGCCCTCGGACAGCCTCCTACGAGCAGTACTTC
TRBJ1-1	.	TRBD1	TRBV4-2	CASSQVIGGITEAFF	TGTGCCAGCAGCCAAGTTATAGGGGGCATCACTGAAGCTTTCTTT
TRBJ2-3	.	.	TRBV19	CASSISGDTQYF	TGTGCCAGTAGTATATCGGGGGATACGCAGTATTTT
TRBJ1-2	.	TRBD1	TRBV28	CASSLSPGTGDYGYTF	TGTGCCAGCAGTTTATCCCCCGGGACAGGGGACTATGGCTACACCTTC
TRBJ1-5	.	.	TRBV2	CASSPARPSNQPQHF	TGTGCCAGCAGTCCAGCCAGGCCTAGCAATCAGCCCCAGCATTTT
TRBJ2-6	once	.	TRBV19	CASRSGRSGANVLTF	TGTGCCAGTAGATCTGGCCGCTCTGGGGCCAACGTCCTGACTTTC
TRBJ2-7	.	.	TRBV6-5	CASSSPTESYEQYF	TGTGCCAGCAGTTCCCCGACGGAGTCCTACGAGCAGTACTTC
TRBJ2-1	.	TRBD2	TRBV7-2	CASSLARGLVVYNEQFF	TGTGCCAGCAGCTTAGCACGGGGACTAGTGGTTTACAATGAGCAGTTCTTC
TRBJ2-3	.	TRBD2	TRBV5-1	CASSIAGGTDTQYF	TGCGCCAGCAGCATCGCGGGGGGAACAGATACGCAGTATTTT
TRBJ1-2	.	.	TRBV5-1	CASRSANYGYTF	TGCGCCAGCAGGTCAGCTAACTATGGCTACACCTTC
TRBJ2-3	.	TRBD2	TRBV5-1	CASSLRGGGVPTDTQYF	TGCGCCAGCAGCTTGAGGGGCGGGGGGGTCCCCACAGATACGCAGTATTTT
TRBJ2-4	.	.	TRBV6-2/TRBV6-3	CASSAGQQGKNIQYF	TGTGCCAGCAGTGCGGGACAGCAAGGCAAAAACATTCAGTACTTC
TRBJ1-6	.	.	TRBV19	CASSTGQLNSPLHF	TGTGCCAGTAGTACCGGACAGTTAAATTCACCCCTCCACTTT
TRBJ2-6	.	.	TRBV24-1	CATSLSGANVLTF	TGTGCCACCAGTCTTTCTGGGGCCAACGTCCTGACTTTC
TRBJ2-1	.	.	TRBV4-2	CASSQGGAGRYNEQFF	TGTGCCAGCAGCCAGGGGGGTGCGGGACGCTACAATGAGCAGTTCTTC
TRBJ1-1	.	.	TRBV6-2/TRBV6-3	CASSIISGIEAFF	TGTGCCAGCAGCATTATATCGGGTATTGAAGCTTTCTTT
TRBJ2-7	.	.	TRBV19	CATLDTVEGKQYF	TGTGCCACCCTGGACACGGTGGAGGGGAAGCAGTACTTC
TRBJ1-6	once	TRBD1	TRBV12-3/TRBV12-4	CASSWDSDSPLHF	TGTGCCAGCAGCTGGGACAGTGATTCACCCCTCCACTTT
TRBJ2-1	.	.	TRBV10-1	CASSPLPSLGGSYNEQFF	TGCGCCAGCAGTCCCCTACCCTCCCTGGGGGGCTCCTACAATGAGCAGTTCTTC
TRBJ1-3	.	.	TRBV2	CASSERQSGAGNTIYF	TGTGCCAGCAGTGAAAGGCAGTCCGGGGCTGGAAACACCATATATTTT
TRBJ1-2	.	TRBD1	TRBV6-5	CASSVSVGQGYGYTF	TGTGCCAGCAGCGTATCCGTGGGACAGGGGTATGGCTACACCTTC
TRBJ2-7	few	.	TRBV6-5	CASSYSGTFYEQYF	TGTGCCAGCAGTTACTCGGGGACTTTCTACGAGCAGTACTTC
TRBJ2-3	once	TRBD1	TRBV7-2	CASSPRGSTDTQYF	TGTGCCAGCAGCCCCAGGGGGTCCACAGATACGCAGTATTTT
TRBJ2-5	.	TRBD2	TRBV5-1	CASSPSGGAETQYF	TGCGCCAGCAGCCCCAGCGGGGGGGCAGAGACCCAGTACTTC
TRBJ1-1	.	.	TRBV7-9	CASSLPSDTKRVNTEAFF	TGTGCCAGCAGCTTGCCCTCGGACACTAAGCGGGTGAACACTGAAGCTTTCTTT
TRBJ1-2	.	.	TRBV5-1	CASSPSGEDYGYTF	TGCGCCAGCAGCCCCTCCGGGGAGGACTATGGCTACACCTTC
TRBJ1-4	.	.	TRBV3-1/TRBV3-2	CASSQFLGLVTNEKLFF	TGTGCCAGCAGCCAATTTCTCGGGTTAGTGACTAATGAAAAACTGTTTTTT